This T cell receptor beta chain was found in a study of blood T cell repertoires in COVID-19. Study at large: Nucleic acid was either cDNA or gDNA, and it came from T cells, B-cell-depleted T cells, or PBMCs.

Study processing details: Nucleated cell number was recorded as an estimate derived from reference gene primer amplification. Sequenced by immunoSEQ multiplex PCR; TCRdb stores in-frame clones only, minus some. That table supplies the V and J calls and clone size; D and trimming were determined from the DNA. The repertoire holds 50,000 to 80,000 clones, with under 90% as singletons. The CDR3 loop spans 16 amino acids. Germline CDR1 KGHSH, CDR2 LQKENI. The junction had 6 bases not matched to a gene; V was cut back by 6 bases and J by 2 bases. V usage is TRBV18 and J usage is TRBJ2-1, with 11 positions matching TRBD2. The sequence derives from a man in his 60s with acute or convalescent COVID-19. What was sequenced was peripheral blood. The CDR3 region has the DNA TGTGCCAGCTCCCTGCTAGCGGGGGGTCCCTACAATGAGCAGTTCTTC. This translates into CASSLLAGGPYNEQFF.